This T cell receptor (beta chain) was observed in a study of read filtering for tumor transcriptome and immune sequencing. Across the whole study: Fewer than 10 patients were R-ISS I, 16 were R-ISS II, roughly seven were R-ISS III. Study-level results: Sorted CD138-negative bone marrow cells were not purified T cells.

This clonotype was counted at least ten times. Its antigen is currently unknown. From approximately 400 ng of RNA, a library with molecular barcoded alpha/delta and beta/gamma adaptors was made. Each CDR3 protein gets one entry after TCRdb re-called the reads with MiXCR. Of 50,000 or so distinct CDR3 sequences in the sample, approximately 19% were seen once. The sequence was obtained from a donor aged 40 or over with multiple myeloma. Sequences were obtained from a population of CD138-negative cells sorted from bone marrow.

CDR3 protein: CASSITGGGTEAFF. CDR3 nucleotide sequence: TGTGCCAGCAGTATAACAGGGGGAGGCACTGAAGCTTTCTTT. The rearrangement joins TRBV6-6 to TRBJ1-1, with 8 bases matching TRBD1. Germline V CDR1 and CDR2: MNHNY, SVGAGI (reference sequence). Trimming removed 5 bases from V and 4 bases from J; junction bases left unmatched: 6. CDR3 length equals 14 residues.